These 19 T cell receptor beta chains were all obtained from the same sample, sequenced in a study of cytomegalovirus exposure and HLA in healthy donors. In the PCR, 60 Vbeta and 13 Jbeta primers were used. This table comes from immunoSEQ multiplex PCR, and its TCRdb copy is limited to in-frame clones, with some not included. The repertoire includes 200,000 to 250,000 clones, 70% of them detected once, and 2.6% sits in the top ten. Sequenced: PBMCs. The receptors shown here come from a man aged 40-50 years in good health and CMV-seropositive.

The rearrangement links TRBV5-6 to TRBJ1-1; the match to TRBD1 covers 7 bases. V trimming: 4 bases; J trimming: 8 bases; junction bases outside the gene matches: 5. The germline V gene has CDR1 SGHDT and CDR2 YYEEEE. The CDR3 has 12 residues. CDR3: CASSALQGEAFF. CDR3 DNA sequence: TGTGCCAGCAGCGCACTACAGGGGGAAGCTTTCTTT.

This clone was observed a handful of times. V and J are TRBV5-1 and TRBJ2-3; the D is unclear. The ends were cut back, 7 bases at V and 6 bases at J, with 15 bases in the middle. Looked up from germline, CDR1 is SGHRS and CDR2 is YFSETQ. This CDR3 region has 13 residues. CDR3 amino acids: CASAAEVGDTQYF. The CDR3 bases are TGCGCCAGCGCCGCTGAGGTCGGCGATACGCAGTATTTT.

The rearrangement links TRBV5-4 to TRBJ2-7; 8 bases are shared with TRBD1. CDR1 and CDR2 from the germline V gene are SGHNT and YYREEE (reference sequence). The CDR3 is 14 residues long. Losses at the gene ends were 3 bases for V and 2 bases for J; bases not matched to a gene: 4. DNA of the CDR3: TGTGCCAGCAGCTCGACAGGGGTCCCCTACGAGCAGTACTTC. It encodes CASSSTGVPYEQYF. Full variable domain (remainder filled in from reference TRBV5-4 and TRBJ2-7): ETGVTQSPTHLIKTRGQQVTLRCSSQSGHNTVSWYQQALGQGPQFIFQYYREEENGRGNFPPRFSGLQFPNYSSELNVNALELDDSALYLCASSSTGVPYEQYFGPGTRLTVT.

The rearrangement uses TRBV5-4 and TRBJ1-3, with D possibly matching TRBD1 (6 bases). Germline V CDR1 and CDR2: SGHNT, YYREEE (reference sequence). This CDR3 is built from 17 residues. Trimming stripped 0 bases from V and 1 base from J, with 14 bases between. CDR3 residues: CASSLGGRTPSGNTIYF. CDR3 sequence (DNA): TGTGCCAGCAGCTTGGGGGGGCGGACACCGTCTGGAAACACCATATATTTT.

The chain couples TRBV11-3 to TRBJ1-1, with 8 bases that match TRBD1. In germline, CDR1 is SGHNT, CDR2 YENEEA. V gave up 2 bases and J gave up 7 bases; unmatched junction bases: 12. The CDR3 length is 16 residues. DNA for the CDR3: TGTGCCAGCAGCTTAACAAATGGACAGGGAAAGGTTGAAGCTTTCTTT. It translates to CASSLTNGQGKVEAFF. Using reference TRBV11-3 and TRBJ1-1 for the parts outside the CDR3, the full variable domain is EAGVVQSPRYKIIEKKQPVAFWCNPISGHNTLYWYLQNLGQGPELLIRYENEEAVDDSQLPKDRFSAERLKGVDSTLKIQPAELGDSAVYLCASSLTNGQGKVEAFFGQGTRLTVV.

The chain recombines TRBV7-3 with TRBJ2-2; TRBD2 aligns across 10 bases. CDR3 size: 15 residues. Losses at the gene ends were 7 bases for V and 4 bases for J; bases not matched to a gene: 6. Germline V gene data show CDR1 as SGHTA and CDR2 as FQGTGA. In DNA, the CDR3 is TGTGCCAGCAACCCCTGGACTAGCGGCACCGGGGAGCTGTTTTTT. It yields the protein CASNPWTSGTGELFF.

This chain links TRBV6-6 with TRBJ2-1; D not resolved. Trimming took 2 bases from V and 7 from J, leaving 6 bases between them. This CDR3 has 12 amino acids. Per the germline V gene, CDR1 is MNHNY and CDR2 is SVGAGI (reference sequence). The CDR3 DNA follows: TGTGCCAGCAGTTACCACGAGAATGAGCAGTTCTTC. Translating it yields CASSYHENEQFF.

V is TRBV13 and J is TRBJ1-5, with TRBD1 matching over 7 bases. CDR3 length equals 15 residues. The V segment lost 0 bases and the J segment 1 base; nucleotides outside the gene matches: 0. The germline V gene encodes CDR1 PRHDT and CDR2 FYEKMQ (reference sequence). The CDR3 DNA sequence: TGTGCCAGCAGCTTAGGGACAGGGAGCAATCAGCCCCAGCATTTT. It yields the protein CASSLGTGSNQPQHF. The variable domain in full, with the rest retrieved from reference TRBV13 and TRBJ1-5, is AAGVIQSPRHLIKEKRETATLKCYPIPRHDTVYWYQQGPGQDPQFLISFYEKMQSDKGSIPDRFSAQQFSDYHSELNMSSLELGDSALYFCASSLGTGSNQPQHFGDGTRLSIL.

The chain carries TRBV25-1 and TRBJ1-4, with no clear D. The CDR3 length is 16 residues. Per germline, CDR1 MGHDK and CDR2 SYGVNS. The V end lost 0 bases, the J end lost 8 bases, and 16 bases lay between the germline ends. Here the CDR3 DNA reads TGTGCCAGCAGTGAATATGGCCGAACGGGGAGAGAAAAACTGTTTTTT. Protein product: CASSEYGRTGREKLFF. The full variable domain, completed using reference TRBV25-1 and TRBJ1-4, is EADIYQTPRYLVIGTGKKITLECSQTMGHDKMYWYQQDPGMELHLIHYSYGVNSTEKGDLSSESTVSRIRTEHFPLTLESARPSHTSQYLCASSEYGRTGREKLFFGSGTQLSVL.

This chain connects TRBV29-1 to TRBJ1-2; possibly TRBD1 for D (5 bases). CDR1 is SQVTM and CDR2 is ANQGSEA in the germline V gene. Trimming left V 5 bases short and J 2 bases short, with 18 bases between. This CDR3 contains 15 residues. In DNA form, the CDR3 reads TGCAGCGTTTCGGGCTCGGGGGTAGGGAACTATGGCTACACCTTC. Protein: CSVSGSGVGNYGYTF.

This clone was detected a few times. The CDR3 here is CASRQGLVSYNEQFF. The CDR3 coding sequence is TGTGCCAGCAGGCAGGGGTTGGTCTCCTACAATGAGCAGTTCTTC. V is TRBV27 and J is TRBJ2-1; maybe TRBD1 (6 bases). The ends were cut back, 6 bases at V and 0 bases at J, with 12 bases in the middle. CDR3 length equals 15 residues. Germline V gene sequence: CDR1 MNHEY, CDR2 SMNVEV (reference sequence).

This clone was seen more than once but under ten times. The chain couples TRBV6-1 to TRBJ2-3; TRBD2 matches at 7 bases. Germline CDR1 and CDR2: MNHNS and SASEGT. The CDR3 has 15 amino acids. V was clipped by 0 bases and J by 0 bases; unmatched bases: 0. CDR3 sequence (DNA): TGTGCCAGCAGTGAAGCGCGGGGGAGCACAGATACGCAGTATTTT. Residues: CASSEARGSTDTQYF.

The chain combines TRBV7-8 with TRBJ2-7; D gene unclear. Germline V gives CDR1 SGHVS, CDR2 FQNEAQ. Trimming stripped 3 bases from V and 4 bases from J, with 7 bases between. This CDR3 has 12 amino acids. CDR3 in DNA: TGTGCCAGCAGCTTGAACACGTACGAGCAGTACTTC. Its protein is CASSLNTYEQYF.

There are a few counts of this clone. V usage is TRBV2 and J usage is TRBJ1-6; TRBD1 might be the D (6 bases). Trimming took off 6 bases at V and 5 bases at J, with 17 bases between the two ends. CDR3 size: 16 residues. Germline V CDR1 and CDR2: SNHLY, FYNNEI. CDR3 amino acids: CASSNPGALNNSPLHF. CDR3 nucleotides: TGTGCCAGCAGCAACCCAGGGGCCCTTAATAATTCACCCCTCCACTTT.

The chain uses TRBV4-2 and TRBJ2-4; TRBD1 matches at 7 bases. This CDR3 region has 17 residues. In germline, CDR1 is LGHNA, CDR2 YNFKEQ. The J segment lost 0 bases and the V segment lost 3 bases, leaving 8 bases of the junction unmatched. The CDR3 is CASSHTGDLLAKNIQYF. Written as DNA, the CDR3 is TGTGCCAGCAGCCATACAGGGGATTTACTAGCCAAAAACATTCAGTACTTC.

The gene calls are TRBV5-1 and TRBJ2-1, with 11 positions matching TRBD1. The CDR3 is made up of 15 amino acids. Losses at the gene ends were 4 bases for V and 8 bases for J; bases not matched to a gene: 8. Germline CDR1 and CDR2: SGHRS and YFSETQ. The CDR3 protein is CASSPGTGGLYEQFF. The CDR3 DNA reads TGCGCCAGCAGCCCCGGGACAGGGGGTTTATATGAGCAGTTCTTC.

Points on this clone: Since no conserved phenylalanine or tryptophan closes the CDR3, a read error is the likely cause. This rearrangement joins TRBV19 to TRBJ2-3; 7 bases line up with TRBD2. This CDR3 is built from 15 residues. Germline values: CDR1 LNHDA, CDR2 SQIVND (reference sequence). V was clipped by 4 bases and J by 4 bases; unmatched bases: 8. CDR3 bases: TGTGCCAGTAGTAGGGGGGGGACGCGCGCAGATACGCAGTATTCT. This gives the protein CASSRGGTRADTQYS.

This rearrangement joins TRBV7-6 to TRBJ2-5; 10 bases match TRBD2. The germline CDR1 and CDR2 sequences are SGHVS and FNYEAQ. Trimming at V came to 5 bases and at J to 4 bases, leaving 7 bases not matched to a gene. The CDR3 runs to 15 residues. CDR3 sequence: CASSPPTSGLETQYF. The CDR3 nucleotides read TGTGCCAGCAGCCCCCCGACTAGCGGGTTAGAGACCCAGTACTTC.

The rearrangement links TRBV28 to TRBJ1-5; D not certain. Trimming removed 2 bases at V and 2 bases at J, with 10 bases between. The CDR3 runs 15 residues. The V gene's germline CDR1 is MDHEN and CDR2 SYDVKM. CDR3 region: CASSLRFEGNQPQHF. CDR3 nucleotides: TGTGCCAGCAGTTTACGGTTCGAGGGCAATCAGCCCCAGCATTTT.